The next 23 T cell receptor beta chains were all read from a single sample in a study of control samples from healthy donors and cancer patients. Produced via immunoSEQ multiplex PCR; TCRdb's table is partial and in-frame only. The table includes 200,000 to 250,000 clones, 90% to 95% detected once. The sequenced sample was blood. The receptors were gathered from a man over 45 in good health.

V gene TRBV5-4 combines with J gene TRBJ2-5; 8 nucleotides match TRBD1. Trimming cost V 3 bases and J 6 bases; bases outside gene matches: 7. Looked up from germline, CDR1 is SGHNT and CDR2 is YYREEE (reference sequence). This CDR3 is built from 14 residues. The CDR3 DNA reads as TGTGCCAGCAGCTCCCCGACAGGGGATAAGACCCAGTACTTC. It is translated as CASSSPTGDKTQYF.

CDR3 residues: CASSLPGRMNTEAFF. The CDR3 DNA reads TGTGCCAGCAGCCTTCCGGGACGGATGAACACTGAAGCTTTCTTT. This chain uses TRBV12-1 with TRBJ1-1. TRBV12-1 is labeled a pseudogene. The CDR3 loop spans 15 amino acids.

The V and J genes are TRBV5-1 and TRBJ1-5; 9 positions match TRBD1. The CDR3 length is 14 residues. Germline assignment: CDR1 SGHRS and CDR2 YFSETQ. The trim removed 4 bases at V and 2 bases at J, leaving 1 base unmatched. The CDR3, as DNA: TGCGCCAGCAGCAGGACAGGGGGCAATCAGCCCCAGCATTTT. Translated: CASSRTGGNQPQHF.

This clone was observed a single time. CDR3 residues: CASSQGQYTGIPEAFF. The CDR3 DNA sequence: TGTGCCAGCAGCCAAGGGCAATACACAGGGATTCCTGAAGCTTTCTTT. V usage is TRBV3-1 (or the pseudogene TRBV3-2) and J usage is TRBJ1-1; possibly TRBD1 for D (6 bases). Trimming left V 1 base short and J 6 bases short, with 18 bases between. Germline CDR1 is LGHDT and CDR2 is YNNKEL (reference sequence). This CDR3 contains 16 residues.

This rearrangement joins TRBV7-2 to TRBJ2-1; 7 bases align to TRBD2. The V and J ends lost 0 bases and 4 bases, in that order; junction bases with no gene match: 3. The CDR3 is 15 residues long. Germline-derived CDR1 and CDR2 are SGHTA and FQGNSA. CDR3 residues: CASSLAAGVYNEQFF. CDR3 bases: TGTGCCAGCAGCTTAGCTGCGGGGGTATACAATGAGCAGTTCTTC.

The chain has TRBV29-1 and TRBJ2-5; possible D gene TRBD1, 6 bases. CDR3 length equals 13 residues. Germline V CDR1 and CDR2: SQVTM, ANQGSEA. The V and J ends lost 5 bases and 2 bases respectively, with 12 bases between them. CDR3 bases: TGCAGCGTTTCCCTGACAGGTCAAGAGACCCAGTACTTC. Its protein product is CSVSLTGQETQYF.

DNA for the CDR3: TGTGCCAGCTTTTCCTGGGCAGGGGGCAATGGCTACACCTTC. This gives the protein CASFSWAGGNGYTF. This rearrangement joins TRBV6-5 to TRBJ1-2, with TRBD1 matching 8 bases. This CDR3 has 14 amino acids. The germline gives CDR1 MNHEY, CDR2 SVGAGI. The ends lost 8 bases at V and 6 bases at J; junction bases unmatched: 11.

This sequence joins TRBV19 and TRBJ2-3, with 8 positions matching TRBD2. Germline CDR1 reads LNHDA; CDR2 reads SQIVND (reference sequence). The CDR3 extends over 15 amino acids. The V and J ends lost 9 bases and 5 bases, in that order; junction bases with no gene match: 13. CDR3 region: CASTTLAGLGDTQYF. In nucleotides, the CDR3 is TGTGCCAGCACGACTCTAGCGGGCTTGGGAGATACGCAGTATTTT.

The count of this clone is one. The chain carries TRBV6-2 or TRBV6-3 and TRBJ2-7, with TRBD1 matching over 9 bases. J was trimmed by 3 bases and V by 6 bases; bases with no gene match: 9. Germline lookup yields CDR1 MNHEY and CDR2 SVGEGT. The CDR3 is 15 amino acids. CDR3 coding DNA: TGTGCCAGCAGCCGACCAGGGACAGGGAACTACGAGCAGTACTTC. Protein sequence: CASSRPGTGNYEQYF.

The chain combines TRBV6-2 or TRBV6-3 with TRBJ2-7, with 7 nucleotides matching TRBD2. The CDR3 totals 14 residues. In germline, CDR1 is MNHEY, CDR2 SVGEGT. The V and J ends lost 6 bases and 5 bases, in that order; junction bases with no gene match: 10. CDR3 sequence (DNA): TGTGCCAGCAGCGCTCGGGACTATCGGAACGAGCAGTACTTC. Translation gives CASSARDYRNEQYF.

The CDR3 bases are TGTGCCAGCAGTTACTTAACCAGGGGAAATGAGCAGTTCTTC. Its protein product is CASSYLTRGNEQFF. The chain employs TRBV6-5 and TRBJ2-1; D is perhaps TRBD1 (6 bases). The CDR3 is made up of 14 amino acids. Germline lookup yields CDR1 MNHEY and CDR2 SVGAGI. Deletions cut 1 base from V and 7 bases from J, with 11 bases between.

The chain employs TRBV29-1 and TRBJ1-2; no clear D. The CDR3 is made up of 12 amino acids. Deletions cut 4 bases from V and 2 bases from J, with 8 bases between. Germline loops: CDR1 SQVTM, CDR2 ANQGSEA. CDR3 DNA sequence: TGCAGCGTTGGTAAGGGAAACTATGGCTACACCTTC. It is translated as CSVGKGNYGYTF.

The gene calls are TRBV5-6 and TRBJ1-3, with TRBD1 matching over 7 bases. The CDR3 has 15 amino acids. After removal of 1 base from V and 4 bases from J, the junction contained 5 bases not matched to a gene. CDR1 is SGHDT and CDR2 is YYEEEE in the germline V gene. This chain's CDR3 is CASSLPGTEGNTIYF. The DNA of the CDR3 is TGTGCCAGCAGCTTGCCCGGGACAGAAGGAAACACCATATATTTT.

The chain has TRBV5-4 and TRBJ2-1; TRBD1 is a possible D gene (6 bases). V lost 4 bases, J lost 12 bases, and 17 bases lay in between. The CDR3 is made up of 13 amino acids. Looked up from germline, CDR1 is SGHNT and CDR2 is YYREEE (reference sequence). CDR3 DNA: TGTGCCAGCAGCGCAGGGACACCAGGAGGGCAGTTCTTC. Translating gives CASSAGTPGGQFF.

The chain recombines TRBV15 with TRBJ1-5, with D unresolved. CDR3 length: 15 amino acids. Trimming left V 0 bases short and J 9 bases short, with 15 bases between. In germline, CDR1 is LNHNV, CDR2 YYDKDF (reference sequence). The CDR3 sequence: CATSRDRQSPGPQHF. The CDR3, as DNA: TGTGCCACCAGCAGAGATAGGCAGTCGCCTGGGCCCCAGCATTTT.

The gene calls are TRBV6-2 or TRBV6-3 and TRBJ1-2; D is perhaps TRBD1 (5 bases). V was clipped by 2 bases and J by 8 bases, with 18 bases between them. Germline loops: CDR1 MNHEY, CDR2 SVGEGT. The CDR3 runs 15 residues. The CDR3, as DNA: TGTGCCAGCAGTTACGACATCGGGGAAGGGACGGGCTACACCTTC. This translates into CASSYDIGEGTGYTF.

CDR3 nucleotides: TGTGCCAGCAGTAGCGGGCTCCATGGCGCGCAGTACTTC. Its protein product is CASSSGLHGAQYF. J is TRBJ2-7 and V is TRBV27, with a weak D call TRBD2 (6 bases). V was cut by 5 bases and J by 9 bases, with 17 bases left in between. The CDR3 runs 13 residues. Germline assignment: CDR1 MNHEY and CDR2 SMNVEV (reference sequence).

This chain links TRBV24-1 with TRBJ2-2; 7 bases match TRBD1. CDR3 length: 14 residues. Germline V lookup: CDR1 KGHDR, CDR2 SFDVKD. V shed 7 bases, J shed 5 bases, and the junction held 6 bases outside the gene matches. CDR3 DNA sequence: TGTGCCACCAGGGGGAAACAGGGGACCGGGGAGCTGTTTTTT. Its protein product is CATRGKQGTGELFF.

The chain joins TRBV30 to TRBJ1-4; D is undetermined. Per the germline V gene, CDR1 is GTSNPN and CDR2 is SVGIG (reference sequence). The CDR3 has 15 amino acids. Between the trimmed V and J ends, which lost 3 bases and 5 bases, there was a span of 16 bases. The CDR3 DNA reads TGTGCCTGGAGCCCCCTACGACGGAACAATGAAAAACTGTTTTTT. Translation gives CAWSPLRRNNEKLFF.

The chain has TRBV7-8 and TRBJ1-3; 7 nucleotides agree with TRBD1. The length of the CDR3 is 15 residues. The germline V gene encodes CDR1 SGHVS and CDR2 FQNEAQ. Germline trimming cut 5 bases from V and 2 bases from J; bases unmatched to any gene: 6. The CDR3 here is CASSLSGTAGNTIYF. CDR3 bases: TGTGCCAGCAGCCTTAGCGGGACAGCTGGAAACACCATATATTTT.

This clone turned up a few times. The CDR3 carries no conserved terminal phenylalanine or tryptophan, so it likely arises from a read error. No DNA is shown, since the ends of the CDR3 on it are uncertain; the CDR3 is the one TCRdb lists. The V and J genes are TRBV12-2 and TRBJ2-7. TRBV12-2 is a listed pseudogene. The CDR3 length equals 8 residues, ends included. The CDR3 sequence is CASRSASS.

This CDR3 is CASRRGTGVGTEAFF. CDR3 coding DNA: TGTGCCAGCAGGCGAGGGACAGGGGTTGGCACTGAAGCTTTCTTT. The chain combines TRBV6-6 with TRBJ1-1; 10 nucleotides agree with TRBD1. The ends lost 6 bases at V and 4 bases at J; junction bases unmatched: 8. This CDR3 spans 15 amino acids. CDR1 MNHNY and CDR2 SVGAGI come from the germline V gene (reference sequence).

J is TRBJ2-7 and V is TRBV4-2; 8 bases are a match to TRBD1. This CDR3 is 16 amino acids long. Germline V gives CDR1 LGHNA, CDR2 YNFKEQ. V shed 3 bases, J shed 2 bases, and the junction held 9 bases outside the gene matches. CDR3 bases: TGTGCCAGCAGCCAGGCCGGACAGGGTCAGGCCTACGAGCAGTACTTC. Protein product: CASSQAGQGQAYEQYF.